The clone carrying this T cell receptor (beta chain) was recorded once. Its specificity is not known. This sample was taken from a study of graft-versus-host responses after intestinal transplantation. As for the study in general: Following induction with anti-thymocyte globulin, all recipients were given tacrolimus and steroids for two to three years. Overall study results and limits: GvH clonotypes were identified within recipient marrow, with a subset emerging first in ileum or blood.

CDR1 and CDR2 (germline): SGHKS, YYEKEE (reference sequence). The trim removed 0 bases at V and 6 bases at J, leaving 1 base unmatched. CDR3 length equals 13 residues. Clones were sequenced by immunoSEQ multiplex PCR, and TCRdb holds only the in-frame ones, with some missing. The sample includes under 20,000 clones, about nine tenths of them seen just once. The sequence came from a human patient who received an intestinal transplant, so some T cells may come from the graft donor. This sequence joins TRBV5-5 and TRBJ2-7; 9 bases map to TRBD1. The input for sequencing was bone marrow, taken approximately 120 days after transplant. CDR3 residues: CASSLGQGGEQYF. In nucleotides, the CDR3 is TGTGCCAGCAGCTTGGGACAGGGGGGCGAGCAGTACTTC.